The present T cell receptor beta chain was sequenced within a study of somatic mutations in cytotoxic T cells in rheumatoid arthritis. As for this clone: Its specificity is not known.

V lost 0 bases, J lost 1 base, and 9 bases stayed unmatched. Germline V gives CDR1 SGDLS, CDR2 YYNGEE. This CDR3 comprises 20 residues. The table came from immunoSEQ multiplex PCR; TCRdb's copy has only in-frame clones and leaves some out. The sample holds roughly 30,000 clones, 82% seen once. Study findings and constraints: What antigens the expanded CD8+ clones targeted remained unknown.

The receptor comes from an adult with rheumatoid arthritis. The specimen was CD8+ T cells sorted from blood. This rearrangement joins TRBV9 to TRBJ2-2; 13 bases line up with TRBD2. The chain's CDR3 is CASSVATGGTSGVNTGELFF. In DNA form, the CDR3 reads TGTGCCAGCAGCGTAGCTACCGGGGGGACTAGCGGGGTGAACACCGGGGAGCTGTTTTTT.